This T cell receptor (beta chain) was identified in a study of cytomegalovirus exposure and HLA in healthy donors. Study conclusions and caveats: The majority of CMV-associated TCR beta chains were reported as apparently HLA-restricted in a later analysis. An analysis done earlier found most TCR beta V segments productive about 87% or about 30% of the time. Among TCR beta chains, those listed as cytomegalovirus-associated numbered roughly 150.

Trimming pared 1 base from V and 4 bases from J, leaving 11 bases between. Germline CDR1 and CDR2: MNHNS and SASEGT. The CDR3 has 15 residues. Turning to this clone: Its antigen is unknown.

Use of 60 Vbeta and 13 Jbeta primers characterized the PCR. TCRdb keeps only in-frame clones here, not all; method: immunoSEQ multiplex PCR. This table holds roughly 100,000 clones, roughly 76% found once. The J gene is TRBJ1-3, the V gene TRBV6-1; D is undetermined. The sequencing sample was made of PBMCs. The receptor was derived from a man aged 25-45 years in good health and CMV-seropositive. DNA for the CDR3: TGTGCCAGCAGTGAAGAGCGGGTCCGCGGAAACACCATATATTTT. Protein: CASSEERVRGNTIYF.